A single sample is the source of the 30 T cell receptor beta chains below, sequenced in a study of T cells after posttransplantation cyclophosphamide. Clones were sequenced by immunoSEQ multiplex PCR, and TCRdb holds only the in-frame ones, with some missing. Of roughly 70,000 clones in the sample, just over 90% were seen once. The sequencing sample was made of PBMCs. The receptors stem from a woman under 40 in good health and a related stem cell transplant donor.

This clone was seen a handful of times. The chain carries TRBV6-6 and TRBJ2-7, with 8 positions matching TRBD1. The V gene end was trimmed by 5 bases and the J gene end by 4 bases; junction bases not matched to a gene: 10. The CDR3 spans 15 residues. Germline CDR1 MNHNY, CDR2 SVGAGI (reference sequence). CDR3 protein: CASSRQGQGVYEQYF. CDR3 DNA: TGTGCCAGCAGTCGACAAGGACAGGGAGTATACGAGCAGTACTTC.

This clone was seen a few times. The chain carries TRBV7-2 and TRBJ1-5; the D gene is possibly TRBD1 (5 bases). This CDR3 has 15 residues. V lost 0 bases and J 2 bases, leaving 8 bases between the germline ends. Germline V gene data show CDR1 as SGHTA and CDR2 as FQGNSA. The DNA for the CDR3 is TGTGCCAGCAGCTTAGCGGGGCAAGGCAATCAGCCCCAGCATTTT. This gives the protein CASSLAGQGNQPQHF. Variable domain in full (rest from reference TRBV7-2 and TRBJ1-5): GAGVSQSPSNKVTEKGKDVELRCDPISGHTALYWYRQSLGQGLEFLIYFQGNSAPDKSGLPSDRFSAERTGGSVSTLTIQRTQQEDSAVYLCASSLAGQGNQPQHFGDGTRLSIL.

The V gene is TRBV7-9, the J gene TRBJ1-2; TRBD1 agrees at 9 bases. Germline loops: CDR1 SEHNR, CDR2 FQNEAQ (reference sequence). V lost 4 bases and J lost 7; bases outside the gene matches: 4. This CDR3 contains 13 residues. As DNA, the CDR3 is TGTGCCAGCAGCTGGGGGACAGGGTTTGGCTACACCTTC. It encodes CASSWGTGFGYTF.

The table lists this clone with a count of one. V is TRBV14 and J is TRBJ2-7; possible D gene TRBD2, 5 bases. The V end was cut by 4 bases, the J end by 2 bases, with 12 bases between. The CDR3 is 14 residues long. CDR1 is SGHDN, CDR2 FVKESK, per germline. The CDR3 region is CASSRETGTYEQYF. As DNA, the CDR3 is TGTGCCAGCAGCCGGGAGACGGGGACCTACGAGCAGTACTTC.

V is TRBV4-1 and J is TRBJ1-3; tentative D call: TRBD1 (5 bases). This CDR3 region has 15 residues. V lost 0 bases, J lost 8 bases, and 14 bases lay in between. Germline loops: CDR1 MGHRA, CDR2 YSYEKL. CDR3 sequence (DNA): TGCGCCAGCAGCCAAGATGCCCTTGGGGCGGACACCATATATTTT. This sequence encodes CASSQDALGADTIYF.

J is TRBJ2-3 and V is TRBV10-2, with 8 positions matching TRBD2. CDR1 and CDR2 (germline): WSHSY, SAAADI. V lost 2 bases, J lost 5 bases, and 9 bases stayed unmatched. This CDR3 is built from 16 residues. The CDR3 DNA reads as TGCGCCAGCAGTGAGAACGGGGGGGGGCCAGGAGATACGCAGTATTTT. It translates to CASSENGGGPGDTQYF.

The CDR3 region has the DNA TGTGCCAGCAGCTTAGGGACTCAGCCCCAGCATTTT. This translates into CASSLGTQPQHF. The gene calls are TRBV7-9 and TRBJ1-5; D not certain. Per germline, CDR1 SEHNR and CDR2 FQNEAQ (reference sequence). V gave up 1 base and J gave up 6 bases, with 4 bases separating them. The CDR3 extends over 12 amino acids.

V and J are TRBV25-1 and TRBJ2-4; a possible D gene is TRBD2 (5 bases). Between the trimmed V and J ends, which lost 7 bases and 9 bases, there was a span of 16 bases. The CDR3 runs to 13 residues. Germline assignment: CDR1 MGHDK and CDR2 SYGVNS. The CDR3 nucleotides read TGTGCCAGCACCCCCCGGGGTCGAAGCATTCAGTACTTC. Encoded protein: CASTPRGRSIQYF.

The chain couples TRBV5-4 to TRBJ2-1, with TRBD2 matching 11 bases. With V trimmed by 4 bases and J by 4 bases, 13 bases remained unmatched. Germline V gives CDR1 SGHNT, CDR2 YYREEE (reference sequence). The CDR3 has 18 residues. Here the CDR3 reads CASSPPPLAGGRYNEQFF. In DNA form, the CDR3 reads TGTGCCAGCAGCCCTCCTCCTTTAGCGGGGGGGCGGTACAATGAGCAGTTCTTC.

A single count supports this clone. This chain uses TRBV4-3 with TRBJ2-7, with D possibly called TRBD1 or TRBD2 (5 bases each). Trimming took off 0 bases at V and 3 bases at J, with 15 bases between the two ends. The CDR3 has 16 amino acids. Germline-derived CDR1 and CDR2 are LGHNA and YSLEER. As DNA, the CDR3 is TGCGCCAGCAGCCAAGATGAGGGGACGGGGAGCTACGAGCAGTACTTC. Its protein product is CASSQDEGTGSYEQYF.

CDR3 region: CASSPLAISTDTQYF. The DNA for the CDR3 is TGTGCCAGCAGCCCCCTAGCTATTAGCACAGATACGCAGTATTTT. The chain is built from TRBV6-4 and TRBJ2-3; D possibly corresponds to TRBD2 (5 bases). Germline V gene data show CDR1 as MRHNA and CDR2 as SNTAGT. The CDR3 runs 15 residues. Trimming pared 6 bases from V and 0 bases from J, leaving 13 bases between.

The genes are TRBV9 and TRBJ2-1; D is perhaps TRBD1 (6 bases). CDR3 length: 14 amino acids. The V gene's germline CDR1 is SGDLS and CDR2 YYNGEE. V shed 7 bases and J shed 6 bases, with 17 bases lying between them. CDR3 nucleotide sequence: TGTGCCAGCGGCCTGTTCGACAGGAGCAATGAGCAGTTCTTC. Its protein is CASGLFDRSNEQFF.

The gene calls are TRBV7-2 and TRBJ2-5; no clear D. The V end lost 1 base, the J end lost 4 bases, and 7 bases lay between the germline ends. This CDR3 spans 13 amino acids. From germline, CDR1 is SGHTA and CDR2 FQGNSA. CDR3 nucleotides: TGTGCCAGCAGCTTAGTTTTAGGAGAGACCCAGTACTTC. Its protein is CASSLVLGETQYF.

The chain couples TRBV18 to TRBJ1-1; D gene unclear. The V end lost 4 bases, the J end lost 1 base, and 10 bases lay between the germline ends. CDR1 and CDR2 (germline): KGHSH, LQKENI. The CDR3 length is 14 residues. CDR3 loop: CASSRDSGNTEAFF. CDR3 sequence (DNA): TGTGCCAGCTCACGAGACTCTGGGAACACTGAAGCTTTCTTT. Full variable domain (rest looked up from reference TRBV18 and TRBJ1-1): NAGVMQNPRHLVRRRGQEARLRCSPMKGHSHVYWYRQLPEEGLKFMVYLQKENIIDESGMPKERFSAEFPKEGPSILRIQQVVRGDSAAYFCASSRDSGNTEAFFGQGTRLTVV.

The sample holds one count of this clone. The rearrangement links TRBV15 to TRBJ2-5; weak D call: TRBD2 (6 bases). Germline-derived CDR1 and CDR2 are LNHNV and YYDKDF (reference sequence). The CDR3 is made up of 15 amino acids. V lost 1 base to trimming and J lost 2 bases, with 11 bases between them. The CDR3 spells CATSRVVTRQETQYF. As DNA, the CDR3 is TGTGCCACCAGCAGAGTGGTGACTAGACAAGAGACCCAGTACTTC.

The chain joins TRBV7-9 to TRBJ2-7; D not certain. Between the trimmed V and J ends, which lost 1 base and 5 bases, there was a span of 12 bases. The CDR3 is 14 amino acids. The germline CDR1 and CDR2 sequences are SEHNR and FQNEAQ (reference sequence). The CDR3 loop is CASSLVGRRDEQYF. DNA for the CDR3: TGTGCCAGCAGCTTAGTTGGCCGAAGGGACGAGCAGTACTTC.

J is TRBJ2-5 and V is TRBV19; no clear D gene. Germline CDR1 LNHDA, CDR2 SQIVND (reference sequence). Trimming removed 6 bases at V and 1 base at J, with 9 bases between. This CDR3 comprises 13 residues. The CDR3 nucleotides read TGTGCCAGTAGACTTGTTGGCCAAGAGACCCAGTACTTC. This sequence encodes CASRLVGQETQYF. Using reference TRBV19 and TRBJ2-5 for the parts outside the CDR3, the full variable domain is DGGITQSPKYLFRKEGQNVTLSCEQNLNHDAMYWYRQDPGQGLRLIYYSQIVNDFQKGDIAEGYSVSREKKESFPLTVTSAQKNPTAFYLCASRLVGQETQYFGPGTRLLVL.

This sequence joins TRBV18 and TRBJ2-1; D not certain. The germline CDR1 and CDR2 sequences are KGHSH and LQKENI. V was cut by 6 bases and J by 4 bases, with 10 bases left in between. The CDR3 totals 13 residues. The CDR3 spells CASSPAIYNEQFF. CDR3 DNA sequence: TGTGCCAGCTCCCCGGCTATTTACAATGAGCAGTTCTTC.

The chain joins TRBV7-8 to TRBJ1-3; D unresolved. Germline V gene data show CDR1 as SGHVS and CDR2 as FQNEAQ. V lost 4 bases and J 8 bases, leaving 12 bases between the germline ends. CDR3 length: 13 residues. The CDR3 sequence is CASSSGFWDTIYF. CDR3 bases: TGTGCCAGCAGCTCAGGATTTTGGGACACCATATATTTT. Looking up the rest from reference TRBV7-8 and TRBJ1-3 gives the full variable domain: GAGVSQSPRYKVAKRGQDVALRCDPISGHVSLFWYQQALGQGPEFLTYFQNEAQLDKSGLPSDRFFAERPEGSVSTLKIQRTQQEDSAVYLCASSSGFWDTIYFGEGSWLTVV.

This clone came up once. The chain joins TRBV14 to TRBJ2-2, with D possibly TRBD2 on 5 matching bases. Deletions cut 4 bases from V and 2 bases from J, with 23 bases between. The CDR3 spans 19 residues. Germline V gives CDR1 SGHDN, CDR2 FVKESK. CDR3 loop: CASSRPNLGGLGNTGELFF. CDR3 bases: TGTGCCAGCAGCCGCCCAAACTTAGGAGGCTTGGGTAACACCGGGGAGCTGTTTTTT.

This chain links TRBV5-4 with TRBJ1-1; TRBD1 matches 11 bases. Losses at the gene ends were 0 bases for V and 6 bases for J; bases not matched to a gene: 7. Per the germline V gene, CDR1 is SGHNT and CDR2 is YYREEE (reference sequence). The CDR3 extends over 16 amino acids. The DNA of the CDR3 is TGTGCCAGCAGCTTGGCTATCGGACAGGGGGCGTCTGAAGCTTTCTTT. As protein: CASSLAIGQGASEAFF.

The genes are TRBV9 and TRBJ2-5; tentative D call: TRBD2 (7 bases). Trimming stripped 0 bases from V and 4 bases from J, with 19 bases between. This CDR3 is built from 17 residues. The germline CDR1 and CDR2 sequences are SGDLS and YYNGEE. The CDR3 nucleotides are TGTGCCAGCAGCGTAGGAGGCCGGGGGGCCCTGGGAGAGACCCAGTACTTC. Translated, it gives CASSVGGRGALGETQYF.

The V and J genes are TRBV14 and TRBJ2-7, with D unclear. Germline values: CDR1 SGHDN, CDR2 FVKESK. This CDR3 is built from 12 residues. V gave up 4 bases and J gave up 4 bases, with 8 bases separating them. The CDR3, as DNA: TGTGCCAGCAGCCCACAACCGTACGAGCAGTACTTC. Protein sequence: CASSPQPYEQYF. The full variable domain, its missing parts supplied by reference TRBV14 and TRBJ2-7, is EAGVTQFPSHSVIEKGQTVTLRCDPISGHDNLYWYRRVMGKEIKFLLHFVKESKQDESGMPNNRFLAERTGGTYSTLKVQPAELEDSGVYFCASSPQPYEQYFGPGTRLTVT.

The chain combines TRBV7-2 with TRBJ2-1; TRBD2 aligns across 12 bases. The V gene's germline CDR1 is SGHTA and CDR2 FQGNSA. After removal of 3 bases from V and 6 bases from J, the junction contained 3 bases not matched to a gene. The CDR3 is 15 residues long. CDR3 bases: TGTGCCAGCAGCTTTACTAGCGGGGGGACCAATGAGCAGTTCTTC. Translation gives CASSFTSGGTNEQFF.

This chain links TRBV18 with TRBJ1-3; D gene uncertain. Germline V CDR1 and CDR2: KGHSH, LQKENI. This CDR3 contains 15 residues. V gave up 0 bases and J gave up 0 bases, with 6 bases separating them. DNA of the CDR3: TGTGCCAGCTCACCACCTGAACTCTCTGGAAACACCATATATTTT. Its protein product is CASSPPELSGNTIYF.

V usage is TRBV7-3 and J usage is TRBJ2-2; 11 bases are shared with TRBD2. This CDR3 comprises 16 residues. The V and J ends lost 5 bases and 6 bases, in that order; junction bases with no gene match: 8. Germline CDR1 and CDR2: SGHTA and FQGTGA. CDR3 bases: TGTGCCAGCAGCCCCTTGGATAGCGGGGGGGCCGGGGAGCTGTTTTTT. It yields the protein CASSPLDSGGAGELFF.

The V and J genes are TRBV6-5 and TRBJ1-2; unclear D gene. CDR3 length: 13 amino acids. Per the germline V gene, CDR1 is MNHEY and CDR2 is SVGAGI. V was cut by 4 bases and J by 3 bases, with 9 bases left in between. DNA for the CDR3: TGTGCCAGCAGTTTGCCCGGGCACTATGGCTACACCTTC. Amino acids: CASSLPGHYGYTF.

The V and J genes are TRBV5-6 and TRBJ2-3; 11 bases are a match to TRBD2. V shed 4 bases and J 1 base; nucleotides not matched to a gene: 5. CDR3 size: 16 residues. Germline CDR1 SGHDT, CDR2 YYEEEE. The CDR3 DNA reads as TGTGCCAGCAGCCCCGGACTAGCGGGTGGCACAGATACGCAGTATTTT. This gives the protein CASSPGLAGGTDTQYF.

The chain joins TRBV2 to TRBJ2-1; 8 bases map to TRBD1. Germline-derived CDR1 and CDR2 are SNHLY and FYNNEI. This CDR3 region has 15 residues. V was pared by 5 bases and J by 14 bases, with 17 bases of the junction left unmatched. Here the CDR3 reads CASSPDRVDGRKKFF. CDR3 sequence (DNA): TGTGCCAGCAGTCCGGACAGGGTGGACGGACGTAAGAAGTTCTTC.

The J gene is TRBJ2-7, the V gene TRBV6-1; 8 positions agree with TRBD1. CDR1 MNHNS and CDR2 SASEGT come from the germline V gene. The J segment lost 4 bases and the V segment lost 7 bases, leaving 6 bases of the junction unmatched. The CDR3 is 13 amino acids. CDR3 amino acids: CASNAGGGYEQYF. CDR3 bases: TGTGCCAGCAATGCAGGGGGCGGGTACGAGCAGTACTTC.